Each of the 11 T cell receptor beta chains below was sequenced from the same sample in a study of blood T cell repertoires in COVID-19. Measured with immunoSEQ multiplex PCR; TCRdb has only the in-frame clones, and not every one. This sample carries around 92,000 clones, 83% of them seen once, and the ten largest clones take around 27%. The sample was peripheral blood. The source of these receptors is a woman of 80 years or more with acute or convalescent COVID-19.

The chain has TRBV6-5 and TRBJ2-3, with TRBD2 matching over 7 bases. The junction had 3 bases not matched to a gene; V was cut back by 2 bases and J by 1 base. From germline, CDR1 is MNHEY and CDR2 SVGAGI. There are 15 residues in the CDR3. The CDR3 nucleotides are TGTGCCAGCAGTTACGGCGGGAGAGGCACAGATACGCAGTATTTT. It is translated as CASSYGGRGTDTQYF.

In its sample, this clone was seen once. This rearrangement joins TRBV5-6 to TRBJ2-7; 7 bases match TRBD2. The junction had 1 base not matched to a gene; V was cut back by 3 bases and J by 1 base. Germline loops: CDR1 SGHDT, CDR2 YYEEEE. CDR3 length equals 13 residues. The CDR3 region has the DNA TGTGCCAGCAGCTCCGGGGGGTCCTACGAGCAGTACTTC. Protein sequence: CASSSGGSYEQYF.

The chain recombines TRBV24-1 with TRBJ2-3, with TRBD1 matching over 10 bases. Germline lookup yields CDR1 KGHDR and CDR2 SFDVKD. The length of the CDR3 is 16 residues. With 4 bases clipped from V and 4 bases from J, the junction kept 7 bases outside the gene matches. DNA for the CDR3: TGTGCCACCAGTGAACCGGGACAGGGGTTTGCAGATACGCAGTATTTT. Amino acids: CATSEPGQGFADTQYF.

Only one count was recorded for this clone. This chain links TRBV5-4 with TRBJ2-1; 10 positions agree with TRBD2. The junction had 14 bases not matched to a gene; V was cut back by 6 bases and J by 5 bases. CDR3 length equals 17 residues. The germline CDR1 and CDR2 sequences are SGHNT and YYREEE (reference sequence). CDR3: CASTGRGGTSGNNEQFF. CDR3 coding DNA: TGTGCCAGCACCGGAAGAGGGGGCACTAGCGGGAACAATGAGCAGTTCTTC. Full variable domain (outside the CDR3, taken from reference TRBV5-4 and TRBJ2-1): ETGVTQSPTHLIKTRGQQVTLRCSSQSGHNTVSWYQQALGQGPQFIFQYYREEENGRGNFPPRFSGLQFPNYSSELNVNALELDDSALYLCASTGRGGTSGNNEQFFGPGTRLTVL.

The chain couples TRBV2 to TRBJ1-5, with D maybe TRBD1 (5 bases). The V end was cut by 4 bases, the J end by 6 bases, with 10 bases between. In germline, CDR1 is SNHLY, CDR2 FYNNEI. The CDR3 has 13 residues. This CDR3 reads CASSGQLLQPQHF. CDR3 in DNA: TGTGCCAGCAGTGGACAGTTGCTTCAGCCCCAGCATTTT.

V usage is TRBV29-1 and J usage is TRBJ2-7; TRBD2 matches at 8 bases. This CDR3 region has 12 residues. V trimming: 1 base; J trimming: 4 bases; junction bases outside the gene matches: 0. Germline CDR1 reads SQVTM; CDR2 reads ANQGSEA. The CDR3 is CSVEVAGYEQYF. CDR3 nucleotide sequence: TGCAGCGTTGAAGTAGCGGGGTACGAGCAGTACTTC.

The gene calls are TRBV15 and TRBJ2-3, with 8 bases identical to TRBD1. The CDR3 contains 15 residues. J was trimmed by 3 bases and V by 3 bases; bases with no gene match: 5. Germline-derived CDR1 and CDR2 are LNHNV and YYDKDF (reference sequence). CDR3 bases: TGTGCCACCAGCAGGGGACAGGAAGATACAGATACGCAGTATTTT. This sequence encodes CATSRGQEDTDTQYF.

The chain links TRBV5-6 to TRBJ1-5, with D possibly TRBD1 on 6 matching bases. The CDR3 length is 15 residues. V gave up 3 bases and J gave up 7 bases, with 17 bases separating them. Germline CDR1 SGHDT, CDR2 YYEEEE. CDR3 amino acids: CASSSGPGGGQPQHF. CDR3 DNA sequence: TGTGCCAGCAGCTCCGGGCCGGGGGGCGGGCAGCCCCAGCATTTT. Together with reference TRBV5-6 and TRBJ1-5, the CDR3 gives the full variable domain: DAGVTQSPTHLIKTRGQQVTLRCSPKSGHDTVSWYQQALGQGPQFIFQYYEEEERQRGNFPDRFSGHQFPNYSSELNVNALLLGDSALYLCASSSGPGGGQPQHFGDGTRLSIL.

The genes are TRBV28 and TRBJ2-2; D unclear. Trimming cost V 8 bases and J 9 bases, with 13 bases left between them. There are 12 residues in the CDR3. The germline gives CDR1 MDHEN, CDR2 SYDVKM. CDR3 region: CASYLPPRELFF. In nucleotides, the CDR3 is TGTGCCAGCTACTTACCCCCGAGGGAGCTGTTTTTT.

This clone was seen once. This chain links TRBV27 with TRBJ2-3, with 13 bases aligning to TRBD2. Trimming cost V 6 bases and J 7 bases; bases outside gene matches: 1. This CDR3 is built from 13 residues. Germline V gene data show CDR1 as MNHEY and CDR2 as SMNVEV (reference sequence). CDR3 region: CASRTSGRYTQYF. The CDR3 coding sequence is TGTGCCAGCAGGACTAGCGGGAGGTATACGCAGTATTTT.

The DNA for the CDR3 is TGTGCCACCAGCAGAGAGAACAGGGAGAACACTGAAGCTTTCTTT. This translates into CATSRENRENTEAFF. The chain couples TRBV15 to TRBJ1-1; maybe TRBD1 (6 bases). This CDR3 spans 15 amino acids. The V gene's germline CDR1 is LNHNV and CDR2 YYDKDF (reference sequence). Trimming removed 0 bases at V and 1 base at J, with 9 bases between.